The clone carrying this T cell receptor beta chain showed up many times. This entry comes from a study of identical twins. A universal primer site was incorporated via template switching, and the cDNA contained unique molecular identifiers. TCRdb independently ran MiXCR on the 5' RACE reads; one entry per CDR3 protein. The repertoire consists of fewer than 250,000 distinct CDR3 sequences, with about 7.3% occurring once and the leading ten covering roughly 3.6%. In germline, CDR1 is SEHNR, CDR2 FQNEAQ (reference sequence). The CDR3 contains 14 residues. The V end lost 3 bases, the J end lost 4 bases, and 10 bases lay between the germline ends. This same sample was also part of a study on yellow fever vaccine responses in identical twins.

The sequencing sample was made of memory (CD45RO+) T cells sorted from blood. The source is a young woman in good health. The V and J genes are TRBV7-9 and TRBJ2-4; weak D call: TRBD2 (5 bases). CDR3 sequence (DNA): TGTGCCAGCAGCTTCGGAGGAATTAAAAACATTCAGTACTTC. Amino acid sequence: CASSFGGIKNIQYF.